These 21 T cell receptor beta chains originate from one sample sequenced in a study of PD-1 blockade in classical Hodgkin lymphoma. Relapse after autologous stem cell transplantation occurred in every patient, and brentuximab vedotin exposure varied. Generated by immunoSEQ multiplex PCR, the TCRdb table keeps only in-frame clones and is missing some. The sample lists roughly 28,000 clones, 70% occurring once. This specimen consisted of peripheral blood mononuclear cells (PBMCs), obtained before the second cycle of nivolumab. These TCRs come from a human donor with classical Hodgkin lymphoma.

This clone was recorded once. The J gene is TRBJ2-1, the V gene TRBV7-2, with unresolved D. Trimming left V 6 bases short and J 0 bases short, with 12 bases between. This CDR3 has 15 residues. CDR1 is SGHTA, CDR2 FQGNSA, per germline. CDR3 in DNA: TGTGCCAGCAGTTTAACAAGGAGCTCCTACAATGAGCAGTTCTTC. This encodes CASSLTRSSYNEQFF.

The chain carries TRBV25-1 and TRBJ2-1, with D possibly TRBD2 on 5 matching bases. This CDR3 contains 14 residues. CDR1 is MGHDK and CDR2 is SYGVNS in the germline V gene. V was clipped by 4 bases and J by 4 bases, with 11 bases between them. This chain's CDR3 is CASSGGGGYNEQFF. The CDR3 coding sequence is TGTGCCAGCAGTGGAGGCGGAGGATACAATGAGCAGTTCTTC.

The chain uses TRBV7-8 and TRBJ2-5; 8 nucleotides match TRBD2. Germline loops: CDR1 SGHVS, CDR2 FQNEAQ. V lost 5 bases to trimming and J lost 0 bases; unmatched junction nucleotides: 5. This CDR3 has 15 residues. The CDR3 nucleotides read TGTGCCAGCAGCAAGGTAGCGGGGTACCAAGAGACCCAGTACTTC. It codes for CASSKVAGYQETQYF. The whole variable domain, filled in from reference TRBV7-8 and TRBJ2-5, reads GAGVSQSPRYKVAKRGQDVALRCDPISGHVSLFWYQQALGQGPEFLTYFQNEAQLDKSGLPSDRFFAERPEGSVSTLKIQRTQQEDSAVYLCASSKVAGYQETQYFGPGTRLLVL.

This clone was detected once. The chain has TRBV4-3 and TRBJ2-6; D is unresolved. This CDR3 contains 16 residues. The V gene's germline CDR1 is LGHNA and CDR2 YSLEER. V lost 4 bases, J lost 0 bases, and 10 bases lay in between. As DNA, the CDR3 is TGCGCCAGCAGCCCAAGTCCGAACTCTGGGGCCAACGTCCTGACTTTC. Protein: CASSPSPNSGANVLTF.

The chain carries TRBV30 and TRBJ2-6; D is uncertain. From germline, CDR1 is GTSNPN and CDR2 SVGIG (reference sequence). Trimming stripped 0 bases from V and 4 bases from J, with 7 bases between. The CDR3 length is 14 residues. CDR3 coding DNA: TGTGCCTGGAGTGTAACAGCAGGGGCCAACGTCCTGACTTTC. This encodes CAWSVTAGANVLTF.

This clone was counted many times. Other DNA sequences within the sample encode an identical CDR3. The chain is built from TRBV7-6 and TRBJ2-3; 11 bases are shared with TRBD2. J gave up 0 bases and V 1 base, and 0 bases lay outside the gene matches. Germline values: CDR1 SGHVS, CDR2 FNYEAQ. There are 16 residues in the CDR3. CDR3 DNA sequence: TGTGCCAGCAGCTTAGGGACTAGCGGGAGCACAGATACGCAGTATTTT. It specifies CASSLGTSGSTDTQYF.

CDR3 in DNA: TGTGCCAGCAGCCAAGACCGAAACTATGGCTACACCTTC. The encoded protein is CASSQDRNYGYTF. V usage is TRBV9 and J usage is TRBJ1-2; D is unresolved. V was shortened by 4 bases and J by 2 bases, with 9 bases between the two germline ends. This CDR3 region has 13 residues. Germline lookup yields CDR1 SGDLS and CDR2 YYNGEE.

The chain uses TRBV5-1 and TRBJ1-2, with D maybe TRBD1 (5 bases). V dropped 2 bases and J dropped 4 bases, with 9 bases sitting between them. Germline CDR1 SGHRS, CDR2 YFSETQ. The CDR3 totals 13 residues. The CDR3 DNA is TGCGCCAGCAGCTTTGGGGCCCTCTATGGCTACACCTTC. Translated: CASSFGALYGYTF.

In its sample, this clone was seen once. The CDR3 bases are TGTGCCAGCAGCTTAGTCACGAACACCGGGGAGCTGTTTTTT. Translating gives CASSLVTNTGELFF. V is TRBV11-2 and J is TRBJ2-2; D is unresolved. The CDR3 contains 14 residues. Germline V gives CDR1 SGHAT, CDR2 FQNNGV. Trimming removed 1 base at V and 0 bases at J, with 3 bases between.

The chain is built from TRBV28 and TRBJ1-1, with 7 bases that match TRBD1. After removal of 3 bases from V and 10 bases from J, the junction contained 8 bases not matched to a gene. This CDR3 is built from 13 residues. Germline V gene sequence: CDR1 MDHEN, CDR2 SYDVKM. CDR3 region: CASSFSDRRGAFF. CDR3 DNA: TGTGCCAGCAGTTTCTCGGACAGGAGAGGAGCTTTCTTT. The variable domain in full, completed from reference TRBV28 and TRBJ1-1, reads DVKVTQSSRYLVKRTGEKVFLECVQDMDHENMFWYRQDPGLGLRLIYFSYDVKMKEKGDIPEGYSVSREKKERFSLILESASTNQTSMYLCASSFSDRRGAFFGQGTRLTVV.

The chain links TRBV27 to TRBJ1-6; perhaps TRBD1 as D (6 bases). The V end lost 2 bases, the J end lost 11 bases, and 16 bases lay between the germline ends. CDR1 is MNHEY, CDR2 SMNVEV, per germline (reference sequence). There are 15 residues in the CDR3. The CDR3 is CASSLDRLEGAPLHF. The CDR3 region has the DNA TGTGCCAGCAGTTTAGACAGGCTAGAAGGGGCACCCCTCCACTTT.

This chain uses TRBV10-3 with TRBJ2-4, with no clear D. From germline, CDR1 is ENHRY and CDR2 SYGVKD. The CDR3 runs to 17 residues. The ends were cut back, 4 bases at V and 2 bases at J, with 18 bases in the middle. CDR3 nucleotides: TGTGCCATCAGTGGGACCTCGAAAGATTCTTCCAAAAACATTCAGTACTTC. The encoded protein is CAISGTSKDSSKNIQYF.

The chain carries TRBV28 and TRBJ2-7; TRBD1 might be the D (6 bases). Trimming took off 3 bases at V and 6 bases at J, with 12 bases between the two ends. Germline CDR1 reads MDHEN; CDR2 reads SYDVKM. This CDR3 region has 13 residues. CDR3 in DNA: TGTGCCAGCAGTTTCTGGACAGCTTCCGAGCAGTACTTC. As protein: CASSFWTASEQYF. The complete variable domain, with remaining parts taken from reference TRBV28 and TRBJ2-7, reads DVKVTQSSRYLVKRTGEKVFLECVQDMDHENMFWYRQDPGLGLRLIYFSYDVKMKEKGDIPEGYSVSREKKERFSLILESASTNQTSMYLCASSFWTASEQYFGPGTRLTVT.

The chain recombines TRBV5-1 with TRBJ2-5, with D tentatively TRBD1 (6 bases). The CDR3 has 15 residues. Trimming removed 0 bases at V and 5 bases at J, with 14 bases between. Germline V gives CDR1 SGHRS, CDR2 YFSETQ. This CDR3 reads CASSLGSGGGETQYF. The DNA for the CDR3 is TGCGCCAGCAGCTTGGGTTCTGGGGGCGGCGAGACCCAGTACTTC.

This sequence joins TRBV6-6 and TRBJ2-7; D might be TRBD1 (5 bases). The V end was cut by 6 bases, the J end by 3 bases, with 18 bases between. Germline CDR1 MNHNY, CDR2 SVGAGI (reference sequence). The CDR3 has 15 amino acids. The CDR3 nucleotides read TGTGCCAGCAGCGTAGGGGCCGGGTTGAGCTACGAGCAGTACTTC. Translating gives CASSVGAGLSYEQYF.

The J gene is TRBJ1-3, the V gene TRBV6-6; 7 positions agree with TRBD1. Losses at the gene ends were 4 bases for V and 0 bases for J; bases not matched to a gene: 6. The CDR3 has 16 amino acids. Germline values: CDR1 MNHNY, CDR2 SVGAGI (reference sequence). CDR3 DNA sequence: TGTGCCAGCAGTTCGCCGACAGGGATCTCTGGAAACACCATATATTTT. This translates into CASSSPTGISGNTIYF.

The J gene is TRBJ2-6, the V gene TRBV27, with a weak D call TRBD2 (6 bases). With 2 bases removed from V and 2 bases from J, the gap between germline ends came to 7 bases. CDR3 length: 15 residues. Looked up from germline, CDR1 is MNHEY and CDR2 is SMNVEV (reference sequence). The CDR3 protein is CASSLGGTGANVLTF. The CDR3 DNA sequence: TGTGCCAGCAGTTTAGGGGGGACTGGGGCCAACGTCCTGACTTTC.

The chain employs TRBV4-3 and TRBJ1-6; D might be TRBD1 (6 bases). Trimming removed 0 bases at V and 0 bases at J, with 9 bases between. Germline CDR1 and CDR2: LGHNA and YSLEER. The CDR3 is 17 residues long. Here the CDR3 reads CASSQDRGSSYNSPLHF. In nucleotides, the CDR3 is TGCGCCAGCAGCCAAGATAGGGGGAGCTCCTATAATTCACCCCTCCACTTT.

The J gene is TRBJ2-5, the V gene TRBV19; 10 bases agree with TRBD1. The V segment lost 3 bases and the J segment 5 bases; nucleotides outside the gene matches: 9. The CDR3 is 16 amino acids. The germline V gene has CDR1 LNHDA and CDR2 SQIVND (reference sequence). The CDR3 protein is CASSILGTGAGETQYF. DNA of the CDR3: TGTGCCAGTAGTATCCTGGGGACAGGGGCTGGGGAGACCCAGTACTTC.

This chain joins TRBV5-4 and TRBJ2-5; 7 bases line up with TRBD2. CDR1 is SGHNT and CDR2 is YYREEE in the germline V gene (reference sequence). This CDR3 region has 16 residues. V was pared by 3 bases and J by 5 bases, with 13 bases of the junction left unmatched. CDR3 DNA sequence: TGTGCCAGCAGCTACGATCGGACTAGAGGATTGGAGACCCAGTACTTC. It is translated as CASSYDRTRGLETQYF.

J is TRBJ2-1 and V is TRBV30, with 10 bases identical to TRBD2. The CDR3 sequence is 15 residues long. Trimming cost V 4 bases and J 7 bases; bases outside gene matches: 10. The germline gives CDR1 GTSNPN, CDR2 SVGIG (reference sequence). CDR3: CAWTPLAGEKNEQFF. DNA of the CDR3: TGTGCCTGGACCCCGCTAGCGGGAGAGAAAAATGAGCAGTTCTTC.